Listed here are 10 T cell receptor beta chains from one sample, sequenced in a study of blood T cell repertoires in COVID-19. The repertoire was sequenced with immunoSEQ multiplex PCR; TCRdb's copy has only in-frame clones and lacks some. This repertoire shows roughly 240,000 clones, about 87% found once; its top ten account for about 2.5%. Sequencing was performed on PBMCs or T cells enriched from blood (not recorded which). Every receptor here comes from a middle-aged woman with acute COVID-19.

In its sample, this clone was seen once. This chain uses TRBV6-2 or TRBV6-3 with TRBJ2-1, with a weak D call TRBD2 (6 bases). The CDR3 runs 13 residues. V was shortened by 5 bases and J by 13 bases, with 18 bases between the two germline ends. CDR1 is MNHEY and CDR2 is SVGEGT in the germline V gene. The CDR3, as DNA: TGTGCCAGCAGTAATCCTCTAGCGCCCGGCCAGTTCTTC. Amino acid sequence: CASSNPLAPGQFF.

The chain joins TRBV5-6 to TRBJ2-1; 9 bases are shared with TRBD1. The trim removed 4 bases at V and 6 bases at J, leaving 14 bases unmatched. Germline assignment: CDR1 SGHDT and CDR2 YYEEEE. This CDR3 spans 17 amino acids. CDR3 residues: CASSPPSGTGTLNEQFF. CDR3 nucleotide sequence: TGTGCCAGCAGCCCGCCTTCCGGGACAGGGACACTCAATGAGCAGTTCTTC.

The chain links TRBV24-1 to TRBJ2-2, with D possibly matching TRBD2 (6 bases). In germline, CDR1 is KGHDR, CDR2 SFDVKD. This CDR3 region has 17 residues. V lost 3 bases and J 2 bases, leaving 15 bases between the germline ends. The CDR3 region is CATSDPQGTRNTGELFF. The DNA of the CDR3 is TGTGCCACCAGTGATCCTCAAGGGACTCGTAACACCGGGGAGCTGTTTTTT.

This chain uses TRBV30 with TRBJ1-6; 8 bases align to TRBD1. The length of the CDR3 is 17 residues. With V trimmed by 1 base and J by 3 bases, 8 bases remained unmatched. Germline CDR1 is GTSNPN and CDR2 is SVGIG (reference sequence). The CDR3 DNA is TGTGCCTGGAGTGGCACGACAGGGGCTCTCTATAATTCACCCCTCCACTTT. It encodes CAWSGTTGALYNSPLHF.

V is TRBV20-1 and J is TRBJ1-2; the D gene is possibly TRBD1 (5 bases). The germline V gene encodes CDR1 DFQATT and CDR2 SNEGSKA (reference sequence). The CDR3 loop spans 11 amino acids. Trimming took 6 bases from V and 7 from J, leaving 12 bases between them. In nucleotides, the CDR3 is TGCAGTGCCGTGGGGCCTCCTGGCTACACCTTC. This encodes CSAVGPPGYTF.

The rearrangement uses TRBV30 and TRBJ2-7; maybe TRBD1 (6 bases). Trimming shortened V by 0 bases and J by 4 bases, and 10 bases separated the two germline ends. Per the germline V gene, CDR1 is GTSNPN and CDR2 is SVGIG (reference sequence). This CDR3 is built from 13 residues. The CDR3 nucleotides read TGTGCCTGGAGTGTACAGGGCGGATACGAGCAGTACGTC. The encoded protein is CAWSVQGGYEQYV.

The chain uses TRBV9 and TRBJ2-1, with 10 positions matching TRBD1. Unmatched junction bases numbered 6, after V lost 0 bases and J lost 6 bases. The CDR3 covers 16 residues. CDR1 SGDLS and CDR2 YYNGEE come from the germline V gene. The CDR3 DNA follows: TGTGCCAGCAGCGTAGCTGACAGGGGGCGATTCAATGAGCAGTTCTTC. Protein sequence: CASSVADRGRFNEQFF.

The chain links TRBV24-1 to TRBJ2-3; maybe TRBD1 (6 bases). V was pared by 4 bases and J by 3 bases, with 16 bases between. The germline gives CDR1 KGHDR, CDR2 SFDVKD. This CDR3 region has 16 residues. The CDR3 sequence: CATSEGATLRTDTQYF. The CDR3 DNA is TGTGCCACCAGTGAGGGGGCTACCTTAAGGACAGATACGCAGTATTTT.

The CDR3 loop is CSVVEQGNTGELFF. The DNA for the CDR3 is TGCAGCGTTGTCGAACAGGGGAACACCGGGGAGCTGTTTTTT. The chain recombines TRBV29-1 with TRBJ2-2, with D possibly matching TRBD1 (6 bases). V lost 4 bases, J lost 1 base, and 10 bases lay in between. The CDR3 sequence is 14 residues long. Looked up from germline, CDR1 is SQVTM and CDR2 is ANQGSEA.

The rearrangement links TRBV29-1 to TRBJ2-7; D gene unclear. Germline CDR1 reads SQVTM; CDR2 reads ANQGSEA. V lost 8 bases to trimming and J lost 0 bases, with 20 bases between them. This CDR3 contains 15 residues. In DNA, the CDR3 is TGCAGCTTCAAGAGTCCGGGTTCCGGCTCCTACGAGCAGTACTTC. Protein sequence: CSFKSPGSGSYEQYF.